This T cell receptor (beta chain) came from a study of blood T cell repertoires in COVID-19. For the study at large: PBMCs, B-cell-depleted T cells, or T cells provided the cDNA or gDNA that made up the material.

This table comes from immunoSEQ multiplex PCR, and its TCRdb copy is limited to in-frame clones, with some not included. The repertoire holds 150,000 to 200,000 clones, with roughly 80% as singletons. This receptor was identified in a woman in her forties or fifties who had recovered from COVID-19. Sequences were obtained from PBMCs or T cells enriched from blood (not recorded which).

CDR3 protein: CSVDRTSGYNEQFF. The DNA of the CDR3 is TGCAGCGTCGACCGGACTAGCGGCTACAATGAGCAGTTCTTC. The gene calls are TRBV29-1 and TRBJ2-1; TRBD2 agrees at 10 bases. Germline V gives CDR1 SQVTM, CDR2 ANQGSEA. The CDR3 runs 14 residues. The V gene end was trimmed by 6 bases and the J gene end by 3 bases; junction bases not matched to a gene: 5.